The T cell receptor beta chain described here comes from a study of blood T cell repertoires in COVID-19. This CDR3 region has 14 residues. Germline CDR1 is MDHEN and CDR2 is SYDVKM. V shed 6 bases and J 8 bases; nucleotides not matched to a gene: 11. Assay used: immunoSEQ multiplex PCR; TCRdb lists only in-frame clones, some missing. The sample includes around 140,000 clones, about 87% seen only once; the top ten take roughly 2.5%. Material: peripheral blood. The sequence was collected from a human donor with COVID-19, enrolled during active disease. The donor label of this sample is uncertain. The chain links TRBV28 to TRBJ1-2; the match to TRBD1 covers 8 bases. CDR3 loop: CASSPGQVIRGYTF. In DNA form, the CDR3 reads TGTGCCAGCAGCCCGGGACAGGTGATTCGGGGCTACACCTTC.